This T cell receptor (beta chain) was recovered during a study of blood T cell repertoires in COVID-19. About the study: The United States, Italy and Spain supplied acute and convalescent COVID-19 samples. T cells, B-cell-depleted T cells, or PBMCs supplied cDNA or gDNA.

Original handling: Nucleated cell number was recorded as an estimate derived from reference gene primer amplification. TCRdb's copy holds only in-frame clones and misses some; the assay was immunoSEQ multiplex PCR. The DNA gave D and trimming, while V, J and clone size come from that table. The sample carries roughly 300,000 clones, 85% recorded once. Regarding this clone: Different DNA sequences within this sample yield the same CDR3.

CDR1 is SGHTA and CDR2 is FQGNSA in the germline V gene. Trimming removed 5 bases from V and 3 bases from J, with 5 bases in between. The length of the CDR3 is 11 residues. Sequenced input: PBMCs or T cells enriched from blood (not recorded which). V and J are TRBV7-2 and TRBJ2-7; D is ambiguous. The receptor's source is a woman between 50 and 59 years old who had recovered from COVID-19. CDR3 coding DNA: TGTGCCAGCAGCCCACACTACGAGCAGTACTTC. This encodes CASSPHYEQYF.